This T cell receptor beta chain was sequenced for a study of shared T cell receptors in the human thymus. J lost 4 bases, V lost 3 bases, and 3 bases had no gene match. The germline V gene has CDR1 SGHAT and CDR2 FQNNGV. The CDR3 is made up of 15 amino acids. Method: immunoSEQ multiplex PCR; TCRdb's copy keeps in-frame clones and lacks some. This sample carries 650,000 to 950,000 clones, 70% to 90% of them seen once, and the ten largest clones take under 0.012%. These records were also assigned to another study, of human thymus T cells. Per that study: Healthy Finnish infants undergoing corrective surgery for congenital heart defects provided the donor material. Thymic tissue was derived from resections collected during corrective heart surgery. Thymic repertoires of unrelated individuals were reported in related research to overlap highly.

V gene TRBV11-2 combines with J gene TRBJ1-5, with 10 bases matching TRBD1. The sequence was obtained from a girl in the first two years of life with a congenital heart defect. The sequenced sample consisted of thymocytes. CDR3 residues: CASSFGTGDNQPQHF. The CDR3 DNA is TGTGCCAGCAGCTTCGGGACAGGGGATAATCAGCCCCAGCATTTT.